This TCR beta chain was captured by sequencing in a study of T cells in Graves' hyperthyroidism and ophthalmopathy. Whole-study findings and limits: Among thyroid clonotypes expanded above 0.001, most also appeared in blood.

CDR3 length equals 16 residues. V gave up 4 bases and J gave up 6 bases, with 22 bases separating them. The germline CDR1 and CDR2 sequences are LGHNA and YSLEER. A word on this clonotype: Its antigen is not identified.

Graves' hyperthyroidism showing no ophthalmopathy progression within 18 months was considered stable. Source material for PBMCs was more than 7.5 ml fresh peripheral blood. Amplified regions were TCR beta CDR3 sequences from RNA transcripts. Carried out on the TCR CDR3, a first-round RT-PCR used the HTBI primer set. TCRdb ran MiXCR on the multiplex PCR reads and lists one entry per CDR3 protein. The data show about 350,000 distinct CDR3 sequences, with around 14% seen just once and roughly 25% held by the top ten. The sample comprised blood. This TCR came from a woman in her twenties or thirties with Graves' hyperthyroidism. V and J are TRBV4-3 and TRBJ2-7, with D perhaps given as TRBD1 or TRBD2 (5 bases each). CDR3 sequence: CASSPGTASVVSEQYF. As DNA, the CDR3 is TGCGCCAGCAGCCCCGGGACCGCAAGCGTTGTAAGCGAGCAGTACTTC.